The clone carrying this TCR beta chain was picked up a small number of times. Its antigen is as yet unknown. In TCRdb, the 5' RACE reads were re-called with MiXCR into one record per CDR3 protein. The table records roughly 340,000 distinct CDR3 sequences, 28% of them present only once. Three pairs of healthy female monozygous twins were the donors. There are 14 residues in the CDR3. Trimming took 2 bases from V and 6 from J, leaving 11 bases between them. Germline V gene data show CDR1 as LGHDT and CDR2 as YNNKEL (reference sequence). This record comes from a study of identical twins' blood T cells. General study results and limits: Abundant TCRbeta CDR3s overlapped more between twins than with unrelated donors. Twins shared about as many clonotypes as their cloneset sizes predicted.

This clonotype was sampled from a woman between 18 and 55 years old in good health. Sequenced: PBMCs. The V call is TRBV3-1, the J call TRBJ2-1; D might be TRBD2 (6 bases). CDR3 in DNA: TGTGCCAGCAGCCAACGGGAGTCTGGCAATGAGCAGTTCTTC. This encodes CASSQRESGNEQFF.